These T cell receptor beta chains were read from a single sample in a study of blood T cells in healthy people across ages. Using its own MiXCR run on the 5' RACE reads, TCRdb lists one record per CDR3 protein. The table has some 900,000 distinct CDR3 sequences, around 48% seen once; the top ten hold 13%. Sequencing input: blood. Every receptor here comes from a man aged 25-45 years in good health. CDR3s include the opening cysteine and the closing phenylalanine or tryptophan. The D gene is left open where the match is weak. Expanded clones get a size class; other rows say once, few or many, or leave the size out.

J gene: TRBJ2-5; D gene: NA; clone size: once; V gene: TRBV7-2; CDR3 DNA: TGTGCCAGCGCCTGGGGGACGGAAGAGACCCAGTACTTC; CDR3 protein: CASAWGTEETQYF
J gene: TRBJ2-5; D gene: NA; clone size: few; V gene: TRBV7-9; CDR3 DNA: TGTGCCAGCAGCCGCTGGGGCGAGATTCACGAGACCCAGTACTTC; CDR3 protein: CASSRWGEIHETQYF
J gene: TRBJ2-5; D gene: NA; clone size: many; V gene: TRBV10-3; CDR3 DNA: TGTGCCATCGATAGCGGCCAAGAGACCCAGTACTTC; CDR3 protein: CAIDSGQETQYF
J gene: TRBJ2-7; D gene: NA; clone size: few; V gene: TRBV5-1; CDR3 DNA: TGCGCCAGCAGCTTGGGGGACCCACCCTACGAGCAGTACTTC; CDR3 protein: CASSLGDPPYEQYF
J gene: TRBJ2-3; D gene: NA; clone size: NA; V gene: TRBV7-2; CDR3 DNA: TGTGCCAGCAGCTTAGATATGGCGGGCCCTAGCACAGATACGCAGTATTTT; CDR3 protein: CASSLDMAGPSTDTQYF
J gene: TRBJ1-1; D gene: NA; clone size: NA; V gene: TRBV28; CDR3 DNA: TGTGCCAGCAGTTTAAATCGGTGGGGGGTAGAGAACACTGAAGCTTTCTTT; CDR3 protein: CASSLNRWGVENTEAFF
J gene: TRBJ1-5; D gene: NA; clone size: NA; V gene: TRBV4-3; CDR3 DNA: TGCGCCAGCAGCCAAGAAAAGTGGCAGCCCCAGCATTTT; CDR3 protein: CASSQEKWQPQHF
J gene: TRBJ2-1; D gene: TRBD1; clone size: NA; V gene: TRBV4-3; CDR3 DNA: TGCGCCAGCAGCCAAGAAGGGACAGGCGCCTTGAATGAGCAGTTCTTC; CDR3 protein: CASSQEGTGALNEQFF
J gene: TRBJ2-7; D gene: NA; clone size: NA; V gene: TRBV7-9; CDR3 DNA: TGTGCCAGCAGCTCTTGGACAGCCTACGAGCAGTACTTC; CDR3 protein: CASSSWTAYEQYF
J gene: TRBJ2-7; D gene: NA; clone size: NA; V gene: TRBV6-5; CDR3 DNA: TGTGCCAGCAGTTCTGGTTTGCTCGGTTCCTACGAGCAGTACTTC; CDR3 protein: CASSSGLLGSYEQYF
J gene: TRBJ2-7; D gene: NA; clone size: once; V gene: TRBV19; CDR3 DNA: TGTGCCAGTAGTCCGAGGACAGACCCCTACGAGCAGTACTTC; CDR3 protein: CASSPRTDPYEQYF
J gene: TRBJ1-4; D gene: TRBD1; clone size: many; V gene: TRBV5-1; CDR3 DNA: TGCGCCAGCAGCTTGGCTCAGGGGGCAGGAGAAAAACTGTTTTTT; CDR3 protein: CASSLAQGAGEKLFF
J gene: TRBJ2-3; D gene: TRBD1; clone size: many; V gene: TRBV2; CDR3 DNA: TGTGCCGTACCGGGACAGTTCTCAGATACGCAGTATTTT; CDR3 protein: CAVPGQFSDTQYF
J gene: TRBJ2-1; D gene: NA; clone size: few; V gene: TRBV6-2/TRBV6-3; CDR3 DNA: TGTGCCAGCAGTTCCCACAAAGGGTCATCCTACAATGAGCAGTTCTTC; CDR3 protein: CASSSHKGSSYNEQFF
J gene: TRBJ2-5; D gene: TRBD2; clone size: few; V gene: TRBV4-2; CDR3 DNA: TGTGCCAGCAGCCAAGACCGGACTAGCGTGGAGACCCAGTACTTC; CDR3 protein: CASSQDRTSVETQYF
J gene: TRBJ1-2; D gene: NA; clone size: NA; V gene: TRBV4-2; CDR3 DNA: TGTGCCAGCAGCCGAGATTTCCAGGGTGCCATTAGCTATGGCTACACCTTC; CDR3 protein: CASSRDFQGAISYGYTF
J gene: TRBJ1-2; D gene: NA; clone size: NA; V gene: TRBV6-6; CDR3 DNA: TGTGCCAGCAGGACGAGGGGCTACACCTTC; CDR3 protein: CASRTRGYTF
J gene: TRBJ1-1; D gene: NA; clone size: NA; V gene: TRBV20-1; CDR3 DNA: TGCAGTGCTTCCCCTAGGGGCCCGGGGACTGAAGCTTTCTTT; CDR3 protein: CSASPRGPGTEAFF
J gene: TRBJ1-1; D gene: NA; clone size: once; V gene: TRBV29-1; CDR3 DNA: TGCAGCGCCATCAGGGGTCGAGGATGGGGCACTGAAGCTTTCTTT; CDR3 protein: CSAIRGRGWGTEAFF
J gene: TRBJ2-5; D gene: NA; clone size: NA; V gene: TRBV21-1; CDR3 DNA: TGTGCCAGCAGCAAAGAAGTGGAGGAAGAGACCCAGTACTTC; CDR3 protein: CASSKEVEEETQYF
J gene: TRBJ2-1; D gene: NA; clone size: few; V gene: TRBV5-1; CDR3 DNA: TGCGCCAGCAGCTTGCAGTCAGGGAAGTATGAGCAGTTCTTC; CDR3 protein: CASSLQSGKYEQFF
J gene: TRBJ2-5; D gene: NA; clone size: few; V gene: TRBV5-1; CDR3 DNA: TGCGCCAGCAGGCCGGCGGCTCAAGAGACCCAGTACTTC; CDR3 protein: CASRPAAQETQYF
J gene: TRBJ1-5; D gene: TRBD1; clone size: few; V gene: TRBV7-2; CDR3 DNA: TGTGCCAGCGGAGACAGGGCCAATCAGCCCCAGCATTTT; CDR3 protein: CASGDRANQPQHF
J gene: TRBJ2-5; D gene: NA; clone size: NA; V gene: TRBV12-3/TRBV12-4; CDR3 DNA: TGTGCCAGCAGCCCACGGAGGATCCAAGAGACCCAGTACTTC; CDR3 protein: CASSPRRIQETQYF
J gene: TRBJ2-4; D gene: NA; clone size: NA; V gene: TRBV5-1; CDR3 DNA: TGCGCCAGCAGCGGAACACAGAAAAACATTCAGTACTTC; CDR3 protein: CASSGTQKNIQYF
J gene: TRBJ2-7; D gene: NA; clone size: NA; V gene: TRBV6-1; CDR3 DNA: TGTGCCAGCTGTCCAAGTTGGGGGACTTTCGAGGTCTACGAGCAGTACTTC; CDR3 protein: CASCPSWGTFEVYEQYF
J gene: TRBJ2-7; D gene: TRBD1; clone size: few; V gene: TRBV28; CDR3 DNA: TGTGCCAGCAGCTCCCCGGGACAGGGGAGCGAGCAGTACTTC; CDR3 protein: CASSSPGQGSEQYF
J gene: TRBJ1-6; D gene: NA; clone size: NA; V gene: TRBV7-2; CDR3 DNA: TGTGCCAGCAGCTTAGTTGACAGTACAGGTCACCCCCTCCACTTT; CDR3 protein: CASSLVDSTGHPLHF
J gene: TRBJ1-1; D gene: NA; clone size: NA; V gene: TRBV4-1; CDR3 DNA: TGCGCCAGCACCTACCTTACAGGCAACACTGGAGCTTTCTTT; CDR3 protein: CASTYLTGNTGAFF
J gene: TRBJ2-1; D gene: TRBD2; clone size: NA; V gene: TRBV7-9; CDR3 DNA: TGTGCCAGCAGCTCCTTCGGAGGGACTAGCGGACACAATGAGCAGTTCTTC; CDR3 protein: CASSSFGGTSGHNEQFF
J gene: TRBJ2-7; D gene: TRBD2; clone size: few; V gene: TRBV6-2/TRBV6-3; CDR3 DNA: TGTGCCAGCAGTTACCCCTTAGTCGGGGGGGCAACCTACGAGCAGTACTTC; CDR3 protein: CASSYPLVGGATYEQYF
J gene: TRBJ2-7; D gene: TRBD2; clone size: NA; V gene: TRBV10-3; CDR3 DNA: TGTGCCATACTAGCGGAGGGGACCTACGAGCAGTACTTC; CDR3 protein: CAILAEGTYEQYF
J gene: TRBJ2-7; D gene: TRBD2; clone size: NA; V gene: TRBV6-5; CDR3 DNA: TGTGCCAGCAGTTTCGCGGGGGGCCTCGACGAGCAGTACTTC; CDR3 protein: CASSFAGGLDEQYF
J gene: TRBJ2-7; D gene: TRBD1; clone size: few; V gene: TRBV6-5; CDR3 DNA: TGTGCCAGCAGATTTGACAGGGGAAGTTACGAGCAGTACTTC; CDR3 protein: CASRFDRGSYEQYF
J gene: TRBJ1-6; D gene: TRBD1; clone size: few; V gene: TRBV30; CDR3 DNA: TGTGCCTGGAGAGAGACAGGGGTTTCACCCCTCCACTTT; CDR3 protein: CAWRETGVSPLHF
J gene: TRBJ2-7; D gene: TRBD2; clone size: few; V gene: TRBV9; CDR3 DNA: TGTGCCAGCAGCGTAGGGGTCTCGGGGACTACGAACTACGAGCAGTACTTC; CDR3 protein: CASSVGVSGTTNYEQYF
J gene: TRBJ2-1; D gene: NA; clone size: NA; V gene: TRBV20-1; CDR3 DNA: TGCAGTGCCCCTCGACCTGGGGGGAGCTCCTACAATGAGCAGTTCTTC; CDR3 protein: CSAPRPGGSSYNEQFF
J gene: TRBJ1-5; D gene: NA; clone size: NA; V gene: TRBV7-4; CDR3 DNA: TGTGCCAGCAGATCCGGAAGGCCAGGGGTTAGCAATCAGCCCCAGCATTTT; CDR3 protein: CASRSGRPGVSNQPQHF
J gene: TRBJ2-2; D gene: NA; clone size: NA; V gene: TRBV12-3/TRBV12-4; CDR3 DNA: TGTGCCAGCAGTTTGTCAGGGGCCGGGGAGCTGTTTTTT; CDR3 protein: CASSLSGAGELFF
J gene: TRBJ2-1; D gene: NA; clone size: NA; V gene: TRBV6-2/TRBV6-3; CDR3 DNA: TGTGCCAGCAGCGACAGGAGTGGGGGGGCTTACAATGAGCAGTTCTTC; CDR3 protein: CASSDRSGGAYNEQFF
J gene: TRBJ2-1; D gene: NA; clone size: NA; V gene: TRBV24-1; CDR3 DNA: TGTGCCACCAGTGATCCCGGGGGACTCGACAATGAGCAGTTCTTC; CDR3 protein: CATSDPGGLDNEQFF
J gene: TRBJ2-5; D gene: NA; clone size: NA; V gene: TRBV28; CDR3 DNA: TGTGCCAGCAGTTTGGGGGCAAGGACTTTAGGGGAGCAGTACTTC; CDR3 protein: CASSLGARTLGEQYF
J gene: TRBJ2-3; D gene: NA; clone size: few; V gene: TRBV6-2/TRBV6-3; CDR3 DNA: TGTGCCAGCACCTCTTGGGGCCATGGCTCAGATACGCAGTATTTT; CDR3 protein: CASTSWGHGSDTQYF
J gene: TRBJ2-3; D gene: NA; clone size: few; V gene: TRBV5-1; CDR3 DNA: TGCGCCAGCAGCTTGGAAGGGCAAAGCACAGATACGCAGTATTTT; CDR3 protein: CASSLEGQSTDTQYF
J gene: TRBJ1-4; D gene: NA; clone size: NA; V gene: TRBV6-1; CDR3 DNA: TGTGCCAGCAGGGACAGTACAACTAATGAAAAACTGTTTTTT; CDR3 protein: CASRDSTTNEKLFF
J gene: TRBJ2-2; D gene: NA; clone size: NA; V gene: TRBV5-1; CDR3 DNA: TGCGCCAGCACGCAGGGGATCTCGACCGGGGAGCTGTTTTTT; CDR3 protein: CASTQGISTGELFF
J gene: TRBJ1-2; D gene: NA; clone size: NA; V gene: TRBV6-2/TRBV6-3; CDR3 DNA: TGTGCCAGCAGTTACCTCAACTATGGCTACACCTTC; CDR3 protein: CASSYLNYGYTF
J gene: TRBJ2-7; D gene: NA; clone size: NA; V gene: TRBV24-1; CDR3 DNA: TGTGCCACCAGTGACAGGAACGCCTACGAGCAGTACTTC; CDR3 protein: CATSDRNAYEQYF
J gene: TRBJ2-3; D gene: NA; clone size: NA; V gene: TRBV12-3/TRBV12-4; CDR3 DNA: TGTGCCAGCAGTTTAAGTACGGAGGACACAGATACGCAGTATTTT; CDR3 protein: CASSLSTEDTDTQYF
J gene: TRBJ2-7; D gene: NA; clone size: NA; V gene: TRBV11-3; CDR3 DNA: TGTGCCAGCAGCTTACGGGGCAACTCCTACATTGAGCAGTACTTC; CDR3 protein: CASSLRGNSYIEQYF
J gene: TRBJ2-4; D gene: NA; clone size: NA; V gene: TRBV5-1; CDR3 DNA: TGCGCCAGCAGGGGGGAAGGCAAAAACATTCAGTACTTC; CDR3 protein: CASRGEGKNIQYF
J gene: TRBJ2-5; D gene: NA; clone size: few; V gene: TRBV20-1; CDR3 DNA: TGCAGTGCTAGAGAGGTGAACCAAGAGACCCAGTACTTC; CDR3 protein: CSAREVNQETQYF
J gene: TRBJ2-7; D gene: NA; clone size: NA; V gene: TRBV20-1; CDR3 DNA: TGCGGTCAAGGGGACTCCTACGAGCAGTACTTC; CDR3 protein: CGQGDSYEQYF
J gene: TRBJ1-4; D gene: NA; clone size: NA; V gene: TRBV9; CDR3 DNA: TGTGCCAGCACTGTCGGGTACTCAACTAATGAAAAACTGTTTTTT; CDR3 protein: CASTVGYSTNEKLFF
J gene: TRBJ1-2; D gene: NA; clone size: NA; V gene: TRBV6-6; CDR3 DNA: TGTGCCAGCGAAGTGGCAGGGGTCTATGGTTACACCTTC; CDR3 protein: CASEVAGVYGYTF